The TCR beta chain described here comes from a study of HIV-infected patients and healthy controls. Broader study findings: Unequal distinct sequence numbers between patients and controls complicated comparisons.

Roughly three months, about 14 weeks, into antiretroviral therapy, follow-up blood was collected. All unsorted peripheral T cells were captured because whole blood was used without fractionation. Many counts were recorded for this clonotype. Its antigen is unidentified. cDNA was made from 500 ng RNA using alpha and beta constant primers. Separate chain-specific third strand synthesis with multiplexing indices produced the alpha and beta libraries. TCRdb ran MiXCR on the 5' RACE reads and lists one entry per CDR3 protein. The repertoire holds about 14,000 distinct CDR3 sequences, with more than 10% as singletons. CDR3 length equals 14 residues. Germline lookup yields CDR1 DFQATT and CDR2 SNEGSKA (reference sequence). Trimming stripped 5 bases from V and 7 bases from J, with 20 bases between.

The chain has TRBV20-1 and TRBJ1-2; D unresolved. The clonotype comes from an adult with HIV infection. The donor label of this sample is uncertain. The specimen comprised blood, sampled during antiretroviral therapy. The CDR3 here is CSAPRLRDLGGYTF. For the CDR3, the DNA is TGCAGTGCTCCTCGGCTGAGGGATTTGGGTGGCTACACCTTC.